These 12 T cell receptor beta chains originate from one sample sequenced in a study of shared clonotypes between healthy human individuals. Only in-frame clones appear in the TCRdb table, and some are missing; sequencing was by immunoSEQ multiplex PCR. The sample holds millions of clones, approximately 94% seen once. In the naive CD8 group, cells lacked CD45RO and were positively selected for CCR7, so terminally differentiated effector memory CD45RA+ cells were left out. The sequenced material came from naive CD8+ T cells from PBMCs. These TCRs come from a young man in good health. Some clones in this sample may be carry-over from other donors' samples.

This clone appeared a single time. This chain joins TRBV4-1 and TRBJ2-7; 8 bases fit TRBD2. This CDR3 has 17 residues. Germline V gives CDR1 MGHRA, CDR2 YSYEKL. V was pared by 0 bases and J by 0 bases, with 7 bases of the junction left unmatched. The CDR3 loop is CASSQDRAREDSYEQYF. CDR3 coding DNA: TGCGCCAGCAGCCAAGATCGTGCGCGGGAGGACTCCTACGAGCAGTACTTC.

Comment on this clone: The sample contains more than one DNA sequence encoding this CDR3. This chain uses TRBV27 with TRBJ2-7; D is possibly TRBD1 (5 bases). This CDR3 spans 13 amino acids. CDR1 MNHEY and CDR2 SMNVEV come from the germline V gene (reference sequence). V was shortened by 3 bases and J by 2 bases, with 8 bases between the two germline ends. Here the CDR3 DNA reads TGTGCCAGCAGTTTCCAGGGTCCCTACGAGCAGTACTTC. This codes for CASSFQGPYEQYF.

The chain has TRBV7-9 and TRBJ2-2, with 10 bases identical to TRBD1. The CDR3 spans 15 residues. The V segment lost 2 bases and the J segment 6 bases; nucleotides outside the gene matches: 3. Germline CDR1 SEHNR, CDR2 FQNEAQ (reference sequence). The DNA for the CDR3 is TGTGCCAGCAGCTTATTTGGACAGGGGGCCGGGGAGCTGTTTTTT. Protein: CASSLFGQGAGELFF.

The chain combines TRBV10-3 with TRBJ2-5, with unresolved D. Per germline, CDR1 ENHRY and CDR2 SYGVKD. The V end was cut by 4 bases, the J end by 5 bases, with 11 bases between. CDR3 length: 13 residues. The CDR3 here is CAISGTATETQYF. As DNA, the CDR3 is TGTGCCATCAGTGGTACAGCTACGGAGACCCAGTACTTC.

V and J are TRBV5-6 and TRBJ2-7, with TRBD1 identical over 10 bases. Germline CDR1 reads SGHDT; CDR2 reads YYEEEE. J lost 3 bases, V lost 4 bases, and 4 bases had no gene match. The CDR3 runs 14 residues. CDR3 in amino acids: CASSVGTGDYEQYF. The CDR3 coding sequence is TGTGCCAGCAGCGTCGGGACAGGGGACTACGAGCAGTACTTC.

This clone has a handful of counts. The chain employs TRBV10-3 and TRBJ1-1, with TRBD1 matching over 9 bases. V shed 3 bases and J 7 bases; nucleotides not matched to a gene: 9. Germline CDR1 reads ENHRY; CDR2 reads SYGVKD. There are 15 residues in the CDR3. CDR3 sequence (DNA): TGTGCCATCAGTGATTGGACAGGGGTGAAGATTGAAGCTTTCTTT. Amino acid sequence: CAISDWTGVKIEAFF.

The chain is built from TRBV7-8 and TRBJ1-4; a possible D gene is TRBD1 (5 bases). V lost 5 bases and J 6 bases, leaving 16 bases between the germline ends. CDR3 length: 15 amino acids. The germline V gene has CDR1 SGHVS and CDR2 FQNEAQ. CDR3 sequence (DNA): TGTGCCAGCAGCCGCGAACGGGGGTCGTATGAAAAACTGTTTTTT. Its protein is CASSRERGSYEKLFF.

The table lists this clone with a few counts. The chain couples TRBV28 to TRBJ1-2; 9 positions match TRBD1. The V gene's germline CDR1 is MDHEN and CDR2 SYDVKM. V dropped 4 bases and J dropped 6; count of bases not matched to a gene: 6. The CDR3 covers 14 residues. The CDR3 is CASSSRQGVDGYTF. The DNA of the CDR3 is TGTGCCAGCAGTTCCCGACAGGGGGTGGATGGCTACACCTTC.

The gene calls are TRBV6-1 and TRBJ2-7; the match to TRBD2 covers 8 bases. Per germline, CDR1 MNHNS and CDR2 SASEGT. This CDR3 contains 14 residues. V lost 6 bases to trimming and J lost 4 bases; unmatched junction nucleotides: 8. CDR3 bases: TGTGCCAGCAGCCTTAGCGGGATTAAGTACGAGCAGTACTTC. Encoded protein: CASSLSGIKYEQYF.

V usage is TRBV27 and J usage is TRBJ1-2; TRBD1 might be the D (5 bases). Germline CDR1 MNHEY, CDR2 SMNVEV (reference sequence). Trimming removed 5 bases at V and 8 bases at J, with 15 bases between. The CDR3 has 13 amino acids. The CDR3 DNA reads TGTGCCAGCAGTCCCTCCGGGGCGGGAGGCTACACCTTC. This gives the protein CASSPSGAGGYTF.

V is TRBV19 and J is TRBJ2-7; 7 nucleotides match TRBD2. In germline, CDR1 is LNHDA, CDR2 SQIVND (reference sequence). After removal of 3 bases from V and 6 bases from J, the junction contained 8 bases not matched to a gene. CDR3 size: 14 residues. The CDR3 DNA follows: TGTGCCAGTAGTATCTCACCCCCGGGAGGCGAGCAGTACTTC. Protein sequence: CASSISPPGGEQYF.

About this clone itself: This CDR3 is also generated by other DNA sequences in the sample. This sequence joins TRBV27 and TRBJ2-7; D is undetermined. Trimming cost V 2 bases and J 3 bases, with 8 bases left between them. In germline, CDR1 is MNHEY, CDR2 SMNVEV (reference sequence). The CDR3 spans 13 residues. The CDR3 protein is CASSLRASYEQYF. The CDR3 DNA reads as TGTGCCAGCAGTTTAAGAGCCAGCTACGAGCAGTACTTC.